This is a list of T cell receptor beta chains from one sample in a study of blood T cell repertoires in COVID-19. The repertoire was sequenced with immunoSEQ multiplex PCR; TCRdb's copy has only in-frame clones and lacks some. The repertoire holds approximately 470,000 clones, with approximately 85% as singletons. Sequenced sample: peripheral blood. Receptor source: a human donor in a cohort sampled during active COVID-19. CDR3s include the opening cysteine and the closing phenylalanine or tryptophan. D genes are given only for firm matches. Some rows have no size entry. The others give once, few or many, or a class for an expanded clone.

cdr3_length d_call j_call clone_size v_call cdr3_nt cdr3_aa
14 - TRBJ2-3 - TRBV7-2 TGTGCCAGCAGCTCCGCCACTAGCACAGATACGCAGTATTTT CASSSATSTDTQYF
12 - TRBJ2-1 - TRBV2 TGTGCCGTCAACCTGGGGGGCAATGAGCAGTTCTTC CAVNLGGNEQFF
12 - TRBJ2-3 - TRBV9 TGTGCCAGCAGCGCGAAAGCCGATACGCAGTATTTT CASSAKADTQYF
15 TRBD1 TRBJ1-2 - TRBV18 TGTGCCAGCTCACCAGTAACAGGGGGAGACTATGGCTACACCTTC CASSPVTGGDYGYTF
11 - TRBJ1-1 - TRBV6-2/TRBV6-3 TGTGCCAGCAGTCAGGGAATAGGAGCTTTCTTT CASSQGIGAFF
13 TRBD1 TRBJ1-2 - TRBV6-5 TGTGCCAGCAGTATAGGACAGGGGAATGGCTACACCTTC CASSIGQGNGYTF
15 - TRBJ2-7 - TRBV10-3 TGTGCCATCAGTGACAGCGGGACACCATCCTACGAGCAGTACTTC CAISDSGTPSYEQYF
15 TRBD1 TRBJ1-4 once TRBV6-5 TGTGCCAGCAGTCGACAGGGGACGCCTAATGAAAAACTGTTTTTT CASSRQGTPNEKLFF
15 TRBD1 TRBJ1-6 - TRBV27 TGTGCCAGCAGCCTATACAGGGGTAATAATTCACCCCTCCACTTT CASSLYRGNNSPLHF
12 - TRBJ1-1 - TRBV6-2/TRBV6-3 TGTGCCAGCAGTTATCTAGGGGTTGAAGCTTTCTTT CASSYLGVEAFF
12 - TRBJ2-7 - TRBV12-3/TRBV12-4 TGTGCCAGCAGCTCAGACAGTTACGAGCAGTACTTC CASSSDSYEQYF
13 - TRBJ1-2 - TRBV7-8 TGTGCCAGCAGCCGCACTTATAACTATGGCTACACCTTC CASSRTYNYGYTF
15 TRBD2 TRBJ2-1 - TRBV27 TGTGCCAGCAGCTTACTAGCGGGAGGAAACAATGAGCAGTTCTTC CASSLLAGGNNEQFF
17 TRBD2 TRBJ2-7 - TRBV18 TGTGCCAGCTCTCCTTACCCCCCTAGCGGGAGTAGGTACGAGCAGTACTTC CASSPYPPSGSRYEQYF
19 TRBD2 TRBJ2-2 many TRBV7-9 TGTGCCAGCAGCTTAAACACTTGGACTAGCGGAGCCCTCACCGGGGAGCTGTTTTTT CASSLNTWTSGALTGELFF
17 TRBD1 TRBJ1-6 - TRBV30 TGTGCCTGGAGGGACAGGGGGTCGTTCTCCTATAATTCACCCCTCCACTTT CAWRDRGSFSYNSPLHF
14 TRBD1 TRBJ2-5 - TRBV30 TGTGCCTGGAGCCCGGGACAGTACCAAGAGACCCAGTACTTC CAWSPGQYQETQYF
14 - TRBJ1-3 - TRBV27 TGTGCCAGCAGTTTACGGCAGGGTTCAAACACCATATATTTT CASSLRQGSNTIYF
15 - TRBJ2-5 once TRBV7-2 TGTGCCAGCAGCTTGGCAGGGATCTTTACCGAGACCCAGTACTTC CASSLAGIFTETQYF
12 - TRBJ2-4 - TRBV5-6 TGTGCCAGCAGCTTAGGGAGTGGCATTCAGTACTTC CASSLGSGIQYF
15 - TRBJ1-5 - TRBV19 TGTGCCAGTAGTTGGGCAGGGACTATCAATCAGCCCCAGCATTTT CASSWAGTINQPQHF
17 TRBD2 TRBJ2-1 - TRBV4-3 TGCGCCAGCAGCCCACTTTACGGGACTAGCGGGAACAATGAGCAGTTCTTC CASSPLYGTSGNNEQFF
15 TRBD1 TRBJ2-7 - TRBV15 TGTGCCACCAGCGCCAGGGGACAGTCCCACTACGAGCAGTACTTC CATSARGQSHYEQYF
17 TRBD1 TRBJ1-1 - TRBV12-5 TGTGCTAGTGGTTCCCGCACAGGGGCCGTTATGAACACTGAAGCTTTCTTT CASGSRTGAVMNTEAFF
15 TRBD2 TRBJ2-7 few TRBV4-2 TGTGCCAGCAGCCAGAGACTAGCGGGAGCTAACGAGCAGTACTTC CASSQRLAGANEQYF
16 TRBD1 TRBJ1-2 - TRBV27 TGTGCCAGCAGTTTTAGTCCCGGACAGGGTAACTATGGCTACACCTTC CASSFSPGQGNYGYTF
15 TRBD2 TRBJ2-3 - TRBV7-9 TGTGCCAGCAGCTTAAACAGCGGGGCCACAGATACGCAGTATTTT CASSLNSGATDTQYF
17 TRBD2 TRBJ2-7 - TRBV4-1 TGCGCCAGCAGCCAAGATCGGGCTAGCGGGAAGTCTTACGAGCAGTACTTC CASSQDRASGKSYEQYF